This record concerns one T cell receptor beta chain sequence. The sample comes from a study of shared T cell receptors in the human thymus. Clones were read by immunoSEQ multiplex PCR, and TCRdb kept only the in-frame ones, dropping some. The table includes 550,000 to 800,000 clones, approximately 85% detected once. These records were also assigned to another study, of human thymus T cells.

This receptor was taken from a girl less than two years old with a congenital heart defect. Sequenced material: thymocytes.

The CDR3 nucleotides read TGTGCCAGCAGCACGGGACAGCCGGGGAATTATAGCAATCAGCCCCAGCATTTT. Protein: CASSTGQPGNYSNQPQHF. V is TRBV5-5 and J is TRBJ1-5; 7 bases map to TRBD1. The V gene end was trimmed by 4 bases and the J gene end by 0 bases; junction bases not matched to a gene: 13. Germline loops: CDR1 SGHKS, CDR2 YYEKEE (reference sequence). The CDR3 has 18 residues. The full variable domain, completed using reference TRBV5-5 and TRBJ1-5, is DAGVTQSPTHLIKTRGQQVTLRCSPISGHKSVSWYQQVLGQGPQFIFQYYEKEERGRGNFPDRFSARQFPNYSSELNVNALLLGDSALYLCASSTGQPGNYSNQPQHFGDGTRLSIL.